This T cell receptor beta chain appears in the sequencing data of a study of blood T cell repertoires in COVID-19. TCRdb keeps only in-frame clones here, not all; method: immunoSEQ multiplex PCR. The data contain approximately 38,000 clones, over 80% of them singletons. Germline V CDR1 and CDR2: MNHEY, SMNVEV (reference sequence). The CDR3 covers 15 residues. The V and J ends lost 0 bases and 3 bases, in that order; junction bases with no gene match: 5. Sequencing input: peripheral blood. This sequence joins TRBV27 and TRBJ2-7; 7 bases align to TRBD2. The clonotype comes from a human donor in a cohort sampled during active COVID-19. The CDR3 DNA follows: TGTGCCAGCAGTTTATCGACCGGCGGGAGCTACGAGCAGTACTTC. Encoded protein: CASSLSTGGSYEQYF.